This TCR beta chain was captured by sequencing in a study of CD8 T cells in Susac syndrome. An amount of RNA that ranged from roughly 0.45 to 1 ug was reverse transcribed with random hexamers. TCRdb itself ran the immunoSEQ multiplex PCR reads through MiXCR, one entry per CDR3 protein. The sample lists under 150,000 distinct CDR3 sequences; 90% to 95% were seen once. Trimming took off 4 bases at V and 7 bases at J, with 16 bases between the two ends. Germline-derived CDR1 and CDR2 are LGHNA and YNFKEQ. The CDR3 consists of 14 residues. The sequence was collected from a human donor in good health. V and J are TRBV4-2 and TRBJ1-1; no definite D call. The source material was CD8+ T cells from PBMCs. The CDR3 DNA reads as TGTGCCAGCAGCCCTACGGGCGACTTTTATGAAGCTTTCTTT. It codes for CASSPTGDFYEAFF.